This TCR beta chain was captured in a study of T cell repertoires in cytomegalovirus infection. Overall study context: Evidence of both CMV infection and a matching HLA type came from public TCR beta signatures. Study-level results: HLA-C-restricted CMV-specific TCR beta clonotypes were dominant in the ex vivo response.

The CDR3 totals 14 residues. Germline CDR1 is SNHLY and CDR2 is FYNNEI. The germline V and J ends were trimmed by 9 bases and 4 bases, with 16 bases remaining between them. Concerning this clonotype: Its specificity is not known.

Each CDR3 protein is one row after TCRdb ran MiXCR on the reads. The sample lists some 220,000 distinct CDR3 sequences, about 12% seen once, with 1.6% in the top ten. The chain combines TRBV2 with TRBJ1-5; a possible D gene is TRBD1 (5 bases). Sequencing input: PBMCs. This TCR was sampled from a human donor in good health (CMV status not recorded). Some clones in this sample may be carry-over from other donors' samples. The CDR3 DNA is TGTGCCAGATCCACGGGGGGGGTGAATCAGCCCCAGCATTTT. Protein product: CARSTGGVNQPQHF. The full variable domain, completed using reference TRBV2 and TRBJ1-5, is EPEVTQTPSHQVTQMGQEVILRCVPISNHLYFYWYRQILGQKVEFLVSFYNNEISEKSEIFDDQFSVERPDGSNFTLKIRSTKLEDSAMYFCARSTGGVNQPQHFGDGTRLSIL.